Each of the 32 T cell receptor beta chains below was sequenced from the same sample in a study of regulatory T cells in long-lasting Graves disease. Researchers made TCR beta libraries by using iRepertoire HTBI primers and running Arm-PCR on CDR3 regions. TCRdb re-called the multiplex PCR reads with MiXCR, one entry per CDR3 protein. The sample has over 450,000 distinct CDR3 sequences, about 12% seen once. The time point here: newly diagnosed GD, antithyroid drugs for less than 3 months. The authors made the TCR library using RNA they extracted from PBMCs. The data were also submitted as part of a second study, on T cells in Graves' hyperthyroidism and ophthalmopathy.

The specimen was peripheral blood mononuclear cells (PBMCs), collected at new diagnosis, from a patient treated with antithyroid drugs. These TCRs come from a woman aged 25 to 39 with Graves disease.

The rearrangement joins TRBV20-1 to TRBJ2-1; TRBD2 matches 15 bases. V lost 5 bases to trimming and J lost 0 bases; unmatched junction nucleotides: 5. Germline assignment: CDR1 DFQATT and CDR2 SNEGSKA (reference sequence). The CDR3 covers 17 residues. The CDR3 DNA reads as TGCAGTGCTCAAGGACTAGCGGGAGGGGTCTCCTACAATGAGCAGTTCTTC. It codes for CSAQGLAGGVSYNEQFF.

This clonotype was found a few times. The chain is built from TRBV15 and TRBJ1-1, with unresolved D. Germline V lookup: CDR1 LNHNV, CDR2 YYDKDF (reference sequence). CDR3 size: 13 residues. The ends were cut back, 0 bases at V and 0 bases at J, with 2 bases in the middle. CDR3 nucleotide sequence: TGTGCCACCAGCAGAGACCTGAACACTGAAGCTTTCTTT. Translation gives CATSRDLNTEAFF. Combining the CDR3 with reference TRBV15 and TRBJ1-1 gives the whole variable domain DAMVIQNPRYQVTQFGKPVTLSCSQTLNHNVMYWYQQKSSQAPKLLFHYYDKDFNNEADTPDNFQSRRPNTSFCFLDIRSPGLGDTAMYLCATSRDLNTEAFFGQGTRLTVV.

For this clonotype: This may stem from a read error, because a much larger clone lies one nucleotide away. The chain is built from TRBV2 and TRBJ1-1; TRBD1 agrees at 8 bases. Germline lookup yields CDR1 SNHLY and CDR2 FYNNEI. Unmatched junction bases numbered 14, after V lost 7 bases and J lost 4 bases. The CDR3 covers 16 residues. The CDR3 coding sequence is TGTGCCAGCACGGTCCAGGGGGCCAGGATGAGCACTGAAGCTTTCTTT. Translating gives CASTVQGARMSTEAFF.

A note on this clonotype: Since no conserved phenylalanine or tryptophan closes the CDR3, a read error is the likely cause. This sequence joins TRBV19 and TRBJ2-2; the D is unclear. With 4 bases removed from V and 6 bases from J, the gap between germline ends came to 9 bases. The V gene's germline CDR1 is LNHDA and CDR2 SQIVND (reference sequence). The CDR3 length is 13 residues. The CDR3 reads CASSTPSPGELFY. The CDR3 nucleotides are TGTGCCAGTAGTACCCCGTCCCCCGGGGAGCTGTTTTAT.

In the case of this clonotype: A much larger clone lies one base from this, so it may be a read error. The conserved phenylalanine or tryptophan normally closing the CDR3 is absent here, so this likely arose from a read error. The chain links TRBV30 to TRBJ2-7, with D perhaps given as TRBD1 or TRBD2 (5 bases each). The J call may be incorrect, as the DNA end agrees better with TRBJ2-5. The CDR3 has 15 amino acids. In germline, CDR1 is GTSNPN, CDR2 SVGIG (reference sequence). The chain's CDR3 is CAWGARGFGKETQYL. The CDR3 region has the DNA TGTGCCTGGGGGGCTCGAGGGTTTGGTAAAGAGACCCAGTACCTC.

The chain links TRBV6-2 or TRBV6-3 to TRBJ1-2; D unclear. CDR1 and CDR2 from the germline V gene are MNHEY and SVGEGT. V lost 8 bases and J lost 5, with 24 bases in between. This CDR3 has 16 amino acids. Here the CDR3 reads CASGTLPSPVSYGYTF. The CDR3 bases are TGTGCCAGCGGAACTCTACCTTCGCCAGTCTCTTATGGCTACACCTTC.

At least ten counts were recorded for this clonotype. Since a much larger clone is just one base distant, this may be a read error. The chain carries TRBV27 and TRBJ1-1, with D hard to call. V was trimmed by 1 base and J by 0 bases, leaving 3 bases between them. The germline V gene encodes CDR1 MNHEY and CDR2 SMNVEV (reference sequence). This CDR3 comprises 13 residues. The CDR3 here is CASSLFLNTEAFF. CDR3 coding DNA: TGTGCCAGCAGTTTATTCCTGAACACTGAAGCTTTCTTT.

This clonotype was observed many times. This chain connects TRBV30 to TRBJ1-2, with 7 bases fitting TRBD1. Germline CDR1 GTSNPN, CDR2 SVGIG (reference sequence). This CDR3 has 12 residues. V was pared by 5 bases and J by 8 bases, with 8 bases of the junction left unmatched. CDR3 nucleotide sequence: TGTGCCTGGGAACAGGGGTCTCGGGGCTACACCTTC. Protein: CAWEQGSRGYTF. The variable domain in full, completed from reference TRBV30 and TRBJ1-2, reads SQTIHQWPATLVQPVGSPLSLECTVEGTSNPNLYWYRQAAGRGLQLLFYSVGIGQISSEVPQNLSASRPQDRQFILSSKKLLLSDSGFYLCAWEQGSRGYTFGSGTRLTVV.

This rearrangement joins TRBV20-1 to TRBJ1-2, with unresolved D. CDR3 length equals 13 residues. Germline assignment: CDR1 DFQATT and CDR2 SNEGSKA (reference sequence). V shed 4 bases and J shed 4 bases, with 13 bases lying between them. CDR3 protein: CSATDLSGYGYTF. For the CDR3, the DNA is TGCAGTGCTACGGACTTATCGGGCTATGGCTACACCTTC.

This clonotype has a count of ten or more. This chain connects TRBV30 to TRBJ2-1; the match to TRBD2 covers 11 bases. V shed 1 base, J shed 11 bases, and the junction held 16 bases outside the gene matches. The length of the CDR3 is 17 residues. Germline lookup yields CDR1 GTSNPN and CDR2 SVGIG (reference sequence). The CDR3 loop reads CAWSATFGTGLAGQQFF. As DNA, the CDR3 is TGTGCCTGGAGTGCTACCTTCGGGACTGGACTAGCGGGTCAGCAGTTCTTC.

The chain couples TRBV19 to TRBJ1-5; weak D call: TRBD1 (5 bases). Per germline, CDR1 LNHDA and CDR2 SQIVND (reference sequence). Trimming shortened V by 7 bases and J by 7 bases, and 14 bases separated the two germline ends. The CDR3 is 13 residues long. The DNA of the CDR3 is TGTGCCAGTAACGGGCGGGGCTGGCAGCCCCAGCATTTT. This sequence encodes CASNGRGWQPQHF. The complete variable domain, with remaining parts taken from reference TRBV19 and TRBJ1-5, reads DGGITQSPKYLFRKEGQNVTLSCEQNLNHDAMYWYRQDPGQGLRLIYYSQIVNDFQKGDIAEGYSVSREKKESFPLTVTSAQKNPTAFYLCASNGRGWQPQHFGDGTRLSIL.

The gene calls are TRBV2 and TRBJ2-3, with 9 bases that match TRBD2. After removal of 6 bases from V and 2 bases from J, the junction contained 15 bases not matched to a gene. The CDR3 sequence is 18 residues long. Germline V gene sequence: CDR1 SNHLY, CDR2 FYNNEI. The CDR3 nucleotides read TGTGCCAGCAGCCAAGAGGCTAGCGGGGCACGTCTCACAGATACGCAGTATTTT. This gives the protein CASSQEASGARLTDTQYF.

This clonotype appeared many times. The CDR3 DNA follows: TGTGCCAGCGTGGGACCTTCCACAGATACGCAGTATTTT. Its translation is CASVGPSTDTQYF. This sequence joins TRBV2 and TRBJ2-3; possibly TRBD1 or TRBD2 for D (5 bases each). The CDR3 contains 13 residues. Trimming pared 8 bases from V and 2 bases from J, leaving 11 bases between. Per the germline V gene, CDR1 is SNHLY and CDR2 is FYNNEI.

The rearrangement links TRBV7-9 to TRBJ1-3; D unclear. Trimming pared 8 bases from V and 5 bases from J, leaving 13 bases between. CDR3 length: 13 amino acids. Germline CDR1 is SEHNR and CDR2 is FQNEAQ (reference sequence). The CDR3 protein is CASGQQLRNTIYF. The CDR3 nucleotides read TGTGCCAGCGGCCAGCAGCTTAGAAACACCATATATTTT.

This clonotype was picked up many times. V usage is TRBV18 and J usage is TRBJ2-1; 8 bases agree with TRBD1. CDR3 size: 15 residues. Germline loops: CDR1 KGHSH, CDR2 LQKENI. Losses at the gene ends were 5 bases for V and 9 bases for J; bases not matched to a gene: 12. The CDR3 coding sequence is TGTGCCAGCTCAGCCCCGGGACAGGCCCGGAGTGAGCAGTTCTTC. Protein sequence: CASSAPGQARSEQFF.

This clonotype was counted ten times or more. This rearrangement joins TRBV14 to TRBJ1-4, with D perhaps TRBD1 (6 bases). V was clipped by 4 bases and J by 5 bases, with 11 bases between them. Germline V gene data show CDR1 as SGHDN and CDR2 as FVKESK. The length of the CDR3 is 14 residues. The CDR3 DNA reads as TGTGCCAGCAGCCTCAGACAGGCGAATGAAAAACTGTTTTTT. Protein product: CASSLRQANEKLFF.

This clonotype has more than one count but fewer than ten. V is TRBV9 and J is TRBJ2-1; D might be TRBD2 (5 bases). Trimming took off 7 bases at V and 0 bases at J, with 14 bases between the two ends. Germline values: CDR1 SGDLS, CDR2 YYNGEE. This CDR3 is 15 amino acids long. As DNA, the CDR3 is TGTGCCAGCGGGTATAAAGCGGCCTCCTACAATGAGCAGTTCTTC. It codes for CASGYKAASYNEQFF.

This clonotype has only a few counts. The V gene is TRBV20-1, the J gene TRBJ2-4; the D gene is possibly TRBD2 (5 bases). The germline V gene has CDR1 DFQATT and CDR2 SNEGSKA (reference sequence). V lost 6 bases and J lost 3, with 12 bases in between. This CDR3 has 13 residues. As DNA, the CDR3 is TGCAGTGCCAGCCCCGGGGACAAAAACATTCAGTACTTC. It encodes CSASPGDKNIQYF.

This clonotype has only a few counts. The chain links TRBV12-3 or TRBV12-4 to TRBJ2-3; 12 bases line up with TRBD2. J was trimmed by 6 bases and V by 4 bases; bases with no gene match: 5. There are 15 residues in the CDR3. The chain's CDR3 is CASSWTSGAPDTQYF. The DNA for the CDR3 is TGTGCCAGCAGTTGGACTAGCGGGGCCCCGGATACGCAGTATTTT.

The V gene is TRBV6-2 or TRBV6-3, the J gene TRBJ1-2, with D uncertain. This CDR3 contains 13 residues. V dropped 5 bases and J dropped 5 bases, with 12 bases sitting between them. Germline lookup yields CDR1 MNHEY and CDR2 SVGEGT. The CDR3 region is CASSAPSGYGYTF. The CDR3 coding sequence is TGTGCCAGCAGTGCTCCAAGCGGATATGGCTACACCTTC.

Concerning this clonotype itself: A much larger clone lies one base from this, so it may be a read error. This chain joins TRBV19 and TRBJ1-1; tentative D call: TRBD1 (5 bases). Per the germline V gene, CDR1 is LNHDA and CDR2 is SQIVND (reference sequence). The CDR3 spans 16 residues. The CDR3 DNA reads TGTGCCTGTAGAACGGCGGGGGACCCCATGAACACTGAAGCTTTCTTT. It translates to CACRTAGDPMNTEAFF.

This clonotype was detected many times. This chain connects TRBV28 to TRBJ1-5; 8 bases map to TRBD1. The length of the CDR3 is 15 residues. CDR1 is MDHEN and CDR2 is SYDVKM in the germline V gene. J lost 0 bases, V lost 8 bases, and 6 bases had no gene match. The CDR3 here is CASGQGYYSNQPQHF. The CDR3 DNA reads TGTGCCAGCGGACAGGGTTACTATAGCAATCAGCCCCAGCATTTT. Based on the CDR3 plus reference TRBV28 and TRBJ1-5, the full variable domain is DVKVTQSSRYLVKRTGEKVFLECVQDMDHENMFWYRQDPGLGLRLIYFSYDVKMKEKGDIPEGYSVSREKKERFSLILESASTNQTSMYLCASGQGYYSNQPQHFGDGTRLSIL.

This clonotype was seen at least ten times. The chain joins TRBV29-1 to TRBJ2-1; TRBD1 matches at 7 bases. CDR1 and CDR2 from the germline V gene are SQVTM and ANQGSEA. This CDR3 has 17 amino acids. Trimming at V came to 1 base and at J to 6 bases, leaving 15 bases not matched to a gene. The CDR3 loop is CSVEVMRDSILFNEQFF. In DNA form, the CDR3 reads TGCAGCGTTGAAGTAATGAGGGACAGCATCCTATTCAATGAGCAGTTCTTC.

This clonotype was seen repeatedly, ten times or more. The rearrangement links TRBV5-1 to TRBJ2-7, with D perhaps matching TRBD1 (6 bases). The V end lost 1 base, the J end lost 1 base, and 9 bases lay between the germline ends. Germline CDR1 SGHRS, CDR2 YFSETQ. CDR3 length: 14 amino acids. Written as DNA, the CDR3 is TGCGCCAGCAGCTTGATAGGGGGATCCTACGAGCAGTACTTC. Its translation is CASSLIGGSYEQYF.

This clonotype was detected ten times or more. This rearrangement joins TRBV6-5 to TRBJ2-7; unclear D gene. Between the trimmed V and J ends, which lost 0 bases and 4 bases, there was a span of 13 bases. The CDR3 is 15 amino acids. Germline CDR1 is MNHEY and CDR2 is SVGAGI. DNA for the CDR3: TGTGCCAGCAGTTACTCGCACTCCCTCGGGTACGAGCAGTACTTC. It is translated as CASSYSHSLGYEQYF.

This clonotype was seen a few times. The chain carries TRBV5-1 and TRBJ2-1; a possible D gene is TRBD2 (5 bases). CDR1 and CDR2 (germline): SGHRS, YFSETQ. V lost 5 bases to trimming and J lost 8 bases, with 17 bases between them. The CDR3 is made up of 14 amino acids. DNA of the CDR3: TGCGCCAGCAGGGGAGCACTCTCAGTATATGAGCAGTTCTTC. This translates into CASRGALSVYEQFF.

The rearrangement joins TRBV6-1 to TRBJ1-4, with D possibly TRBD1 on 5 matching bases. Trimming took off 6 bases at V and 3 bases at J, with 11 bases between the two ends. Germline CDR1 and CDR2: MNHNS and SASEGT. This CDR3 spans 14 amino acids. This CDR3 reads CASRRGAANEKLFF. CDR3 in DNA: TGTGCCAGCAGGCGGGGCGCGGCTAATGAAAAACTGTTTTTT.

At least ten counts were recorded for this clonotype. The V and J genes are TRBV11-3 and TRBJ2-1; 7 bases are a match to TRBD2. Germline-derived CDR1 and CDR2 are SGHNT and YENEEA. This CDR3 is 16 amino acids long. The V segment lost 5 bases and the J segment 3 bases; nucleotides outside the gene matches: 10. This chain's CDR3 is CASSHASGGLYNEQFF. CDR3 coding DNA: TGTGCCAGCAGCCATGCTAGCGGAGGTCTCTACAATGAGCAGTTCTTC.

The table lists this clonotype with a few counts. CDR3 DNA: TGTGCCAGCAGCTCGTCTAGCGGCGAGCAGTACTTC. It specifies CASSSSSGEQYF. The rearrangement joins TRBV6-1 to TRBJ2-7; the match to TRBD2 covers 7 bases. This CDR3 comprises 12 residues. Per germline, CDR1 MNHNS and CDR2 SASEGT. The junction had 5 bases not matched to a gene; V was cut back by 6 bases and J by 6 bases.

This clonotype was detected only a few times. V and J are TRBV5-1 and TRBJ1-5; 8 positions match TRBD1. The germline V gene encodes CDR1 SGHRS and CDR2 YFSETQ. The CDR3 runs to 15 residues. With V trimmed by 3 bases and J by 5 bases, 7 bases remained unmatched. The DNA for the CDR3 is TGCGCCAGCAGCTGGGGAGACAGGGGAGATCAGCCCCAGCATTTT. Translation gives CASSWGDRGDQPQHF.

This clonotype was observed many times. The J gene is TRBJ2-3, the V gene TRBV7-9; D uncertain. CDR1 SEHNR and CDR2 FQNEAQ come from the germline V gene (reference sequence). Trimming shortened V by 4 bases and J by 4 bases, and 9 bases separated the two germline ends. The CDR3 contains 13 residues. This chain's CDR3 is CASSSVVADTQYF. The CDR3 DNA sequence: TGTGCCAGCAGCTCCGTCGTCGCAGATACGCAGTATTTT.

This clonotype was detected ten times or more. The V call is TRBV6-1, the J call TRBJ2-7, with 9 bases fitting TRBD1. CDR1 and CDR2 from the germline V gene are MNHNS and SASEGT. The CDR3 consists of 15 residues. V lost 5 bases to trimming and J lost 5 bases; unmatched junction nucleotides: 10. The CDR3 nucleotides are TGTGCCAGCAGTACTATCGGGACAGGGAATGACGAGCAGTACTTC. Translation: CASSTIGTGNDEQYF.